Each of the 22 T cell receptor beta chains below was sequenced from the same sample in a study of cytomegalovirus exposure and HLA in healthy donors. PCR amplification relied on 60 Vbeta primers (plus 13 Jbeta primers). Produced via immunoSEQ multiplex PCR; TCRdb's table is partial and in-frame only. This sample has tens of thousands of clones, with 75% found just once. The sequenced sample consisted of PBMCs. The receptors come from a man aged 35 to 55 in good health and CMV-seronegative.

This chain joins TRBV5-1 and TRBJ2-3; a weak D match, TRBD1 (6 bases). Germline V gives CDR1 SGHRS, CDR2 YFSETQ. Trimming removed 3 bases from V and 6 bases from J, with 11 bases in between. The CDR3 is made up of 13 amino acids. In DNA form, the CDR3 reads TGCGCCAGCAGCTCGTCCGACAGGGATACGCAGTATTTT. Protein product: CASSSSDRDTQYF.

V gene TRBV10-2 combines with J gene TRBJ1-5, with TRBD1 matching over 7 bases. The ends lost 6 bases at V and 7 bases at J; junction bases unmatched: 3. The germline CDR1 and CDR2 sequences are WSHSY and SAAADI. This CDR3 comprises 12 residues. CDR3 nucleotide sequence: TGCGCCAGCAGAGGGGGCGAACAGCCCCAGCATTTT. Translation: CASRGGEQPQHF.

The chain joins TRBV4-1 to TRBJ2-7; D remains ambiguous. CDR1 is MGHRA and CDR2 is YSYEKL in the germline V gene. Trimming removed 1 base from V and 5 bases from J, with 9 bases in between. The CDR3 spans 13 residues. For the CDR3, the DNA is TGCGCCAGCAGCCAAGCCGGGTGGGACGAGCAGTACTTC. Translation gives CASSQAGWDEQYF.

The gene calls are TRBV28 and TRBJ1-2, with D uncertain. The germline V gene has CDR1 MDHEN and CDR2 SYDVKM. This CDR3 is 13 amino acids long. Trimming left V 7 bases short and J 6 bases short, with 15 bases between. The CDR3, as DNA: TGTGCCAGCACCATCGAGACTGCTCATGGCTACACCTTC. Its translation: CASTIETAHGYTF.

The chain has TRBV7-9 and TRBJ1-5; TRBD1 matches at 7 bases. CDR1 is SEHNR, CDR2 FQNEAQ, per germline (reference sequence). J was trimmed by 2 bases and V by 5 bases; bases with no gene match: 12. This CDR3 is built from 17 residues. The CDR3 protein is CASSKAGGAAGNQPQHF. The CDR3 coding sequence is TGTGCCAGCAGCAAGGCAGGGGGTGCTGCCGGCAATCAGCCCCAGCATTTT. The full variable domain, rest sourced from reference TRBV7-9 and TRBJ1-5, is DTGVSQNPRHKITKRGQNVTFRCDPISEHNRLYWYRQTLGQGPEFLTYFQNEAQLEKSRLLSDRFSAERPKGSFSTLEIQRTEQGDSAMYLCASSKAGGAAGNQPQHFGDGTRLSIL.

The chain links TRBV27 to TRBJ1-1; unclear D gene. The CDR3 contains 11 residues. The ends were cut back, 3 bases at V and 11 bases at J, with 10 bases in the middle. Germline-derived CDR1 and CDR2 are MNHEY and SMNVEV (reference sequence). The CDR3 sequence is CASSFGREAFF. In nucleotides, the CDR3 is TGTGCCAGCAGTTTTGGCCGGGAGGCTTTCTTT.

The chain employs TRBV6-1 and TRBJ1-5; the match to TRBD1 covers 7 bases. The CDR3 is made up of 15 amino acids. V trimming: 0 bases; J trimming: 6 bases; junction bases outside the gene matches: 5. Per the germline V gene, CDR1 is MNHNS and CDR2 is SASEGT. The CDR3 DNA reads as TGTGCCAGCAGTGAAGCGGGGCAGGGGGGTCAGCCCCAGCATTTT. Translated, it gives CASSEAGQGGQPQHF.

The chain combines TRBV28 with TRBJ1-2; 9 nucleotides line up with TRBD1. V trimming: 0 bases; J trimming: 7 bases; junction bases outside the gene matches: 6. Germline V CDR1 and CDR2: MDHEN, SYDVKM. This CDR3 spans 15 amino acids. CDR3 nucleotide sequence: TGTGCCAGCAGTTTATGGTCGGGACAGGGAGGTGGCTACACCTTC. It encodes CASSLWSGQGGGYTF.

This clone was counted a single time. The rearrangement links TRBV19 to TRBJ2-5, with 7 bases matching TRBD1. With 3 bases clipped from V and 11 bases from J, the junction kept 3 bases outside the gene matches. The CDR3 runs 11 residues. Looked up from germline, CDR1 is LNHDA and CDR2 is SQIVND (reference sequence). Here the CDR3 reads CASSIDREQYF. The CDR3 DNA sequence: TGTGCCAGTAGTATCGACAGGGAGCAGTACTTC.

The V and J genes are TRBV25-1 and TRBJ2-7; D call uncertain. V gave up 4 bases and J gave up 0 bases, with 7 bases separating them. The germline gives CDR1 MGHDK, CDR2 SYGVNS. The CDR3 has 13 amino acids. Here the CDR3 DNA reads TGTGCCAGCAGTGCTGTCAGCTCCTACGAGCAGTACTTC. It translates to CASSAVSSYEQYF.

The chain combines TRBV5-1 with TRBJ2-6; D unresolved. Germline values: CDR1 SGHRS, CDR2 YFSETQ. Trimming stripped 1 base from V and 2 bases from J, with 4 bases between. The CDR3 loop spans 14 amino acids. CDR3 sequence (DNA): TGCGCCAGCAGCTTGCCCGCTGGGGCCAACGTCCTGACTTTC. This translates into CASSLPAGANVLTF.

The chain couples TRBV5-1 to TRBJ2-3; 10 nucleotides line up with TRBD2. The trim removed 7 bases at V and 1 base at J, leaving 9 bases unmatched. Germline CDR1 reads SGHRS; CDR2 reads YFSETQ. The CDR3 sequence is 16 residues long. The CDR3 nucleotides read TGCGCCAGCCAACCTTCCGGGACTAGCGGCACAGATACGCAGTATTTT. It yields the protein CASQPSGTSGTDTQYF.

The chain uses TRBV18 and TRBJ1-2, with 10 bases that match TRBD1. This CDR3 is built from 15 residues. Looked up from germline, CDR1 is KGHSH and CDR2 is LQKENI. V trimming: 5 bases; J trimming: 6 bases; junction bases outside the gene matches: 9. CDR3 residues: CASSSTTGTGDGYTF. In nucleotides, the CDR3 is TGTGCCAGCTCATCCACTACCGGGACAGGGGATGGCTACACCTTC.

The V and J genes are TRBV5-1 and TRBJ2-5; no clear D. The CDR3 is made up of 15 amino acids. The ends were cut back, 0 bases at V and 5 bases at J, with 14 bases in the middle. In germline, CDR1 is SGHRS, CDR2 YFSETQ. In DNA, the CDR3 is TGCGCCAGCAGCTTGGGTGCTACCCCCGGGGAGACCCAGTACTTC. Residues: CASSLGATPGETQYF. Filled out from reference TRBV5-1 and TRBJ2-5, the complete variable domain reads KAGVTQTPRYLIKTRGQQVTLSCSPISGHRSVSWYQQTPGQGLQFLFEYFSETQRNKGNFPGRFSGRQFSNSRSEMNVSTLELGDSALYLCASSLGATPGETQYFGPGTRLLVL.

This clone was picked up one time. V is TRBV9 and J is TRBJ1-2; TRBD1 might be the D (6 bases). Germline assignment: CDR1 SGDLS and CDR2 YYNGEE. The V end lost 4 bases, the J end lost 6 bases, and 10 bases lay between the germline ends. The CDR3 totals 12 residues. CDR3 protein: CASSQQGNGYTF. DNA of the CDR3: TGTGCCAGCAGCCAGCAGGGGAATGGCTACACCTTC.

V usage is TRBV30 and J usage is TRBJ1-1; D possibly corresponds to TRBD1 (6 bases). Germline values: CDR1 GTSNPN, CDR2 SVGIG (reference sequence). The CDR3 length is 12 residues. The germline V and J ends were trimmed by 2 bases and 8 bases, with 12 bases remaining between them. This CDR3 is CAWSRGGREAFF. DNA for the CDR3: TGTGCCTGGAGTAGGGGGGGGCGGGAAGCTTTCTTT.

The chain links TRBV6-1 to TRBJ1-2; TRBD1 agrees at 8 bases. Germline CDR1 reads MNHNS; CDR2 reads SASEGT. The CDR3 has 15 amino acids. V lost 6 bases to trimming and J lost 1 base; unmatched junction nucleotides: 7. For the CDR3, the DNA is TGTGCCAGCAGGGAACTTACAGGGGGTAACTATGGCTACACCTTC. Protein product: CASRELTGGNYGYTF.

This CDR3 is CASRDRDSSYNEQFF. As DNA, the CDR3 is TGTGCCAGCAGGGACAGGGACAGCTCCTACAATGAGCAGTTCTTC. The chain has TRBV6-1 and TRBJ2-1, with TRBD1 matching over 8 bases. In germline, CDR1 is MNHNS, CDR2 SASEGT. The junction had 4 bases not matched to a gene; V was cut back by 6 bases and J by 0 bases. CDR3 length equals 15 residues.

This chain uses TRBV13 with TRBJ1-2, with D possibly TRBD1 on 6 matching bases. The length of the CDR3 is 15 residues. Deletions cut 4 bases from V and 6 bases from J, with 18 bases between. Germline-derived CDR1 and CDR2 are PRHDT and FYEKMQ (reference sequence). The CDR3 DNA reads as TGTGCCAGCAGCTATTGGGCCAGGGGAAAGGATGGCTACACCTTC. Translation gives CASSYWARGKDGYTF.

The DNA for the CDR3 is TGTGCCAGCAACCCGTGGGAGGAAGGCAATCAGCCCCAGCATTTT. Amino acid sequence: CASNPWEEGNQPQHF. This rearrangement joins TRBV28 to TRBJ1-5; D unclear. V lost 7 bases and J lost 2, with 15 bases in between. CDR1 and CDR2 (germline): MDHEN, SYDVKM. CDR3 length: 15 amino acids.

This clone was observed a single time. This chain links TRBV10-3 with TRBJ1-3, with D uncertain. Looked up from germline, CDR1 is ENHRY and CDR2 is SYGVKD. V was cut by 3 bases and J by 4 bases, with 10 bases left in between. This CDR3 has 14 amino acids. The CDR3, as DNA: TGTGCCATCAGTGATTCCGGGTCGGGAAACACCATATATTTT. Encoded protein: CAISDSGSGNTIYF.

V and J are TRBV19 and TRBJ1-2; possibly TRBD1 for D (6 bases). The CDR3 has 15 residues. Per the germline V gene, CDR1 is LNHDA and CDR2 is SQIVND (reference sequence). V lost 3 bases to trimming and J lost 3 bases, with 14 bases between them. For the CDR3, the DNA is TGTGCCAGTAGTATCGCGGACAGTCCGGACTATGGCTACACCTTC. It yields the protein CASSIADSPDYGYTF.